This TCR beta chain emerged from a study of shared clonotypes between healthy human individuals. Trimming removed 6 bases from V and 0 bases from J; junction bases left unmatched: 3. The CDR3 has 15 amino acids. Germline V gene sequence: CDR1 MNHEY, CDR2 SVGAGI. This table comes from immunoSEQ multiplex PCR, and its TCRdb copy is limited to in-frame clones, with some not included. The sample has 400,000 to 600,000 clones; 95% to 96% are singletons. The V gene is TRBV6-5, the J gene TRBJ2-2; 8 nucleotides line up with TRBD2. This clonotype was obtained from a woman in her twenties or thirties in good health. Material for sequencing was naive CD4+ T cells sorted from blood. As to subset: CD45RA+ positively selected. The CDR3 nucleotides are TGTGCCAGCAGACCGGGACTAGCGAACACCGGGGAGCTGTTTTTT. Translated: CASRPGLANTGELFF.